The rows below give T cell receptor beta chains drawn from one sample of a study of cytotoxic CD8 clonotypes in ibrutinib-treated CLL. Libraries were prepared by immunoSEQ multiplex PCR; TCRdb keeps only in-frame clonotypes and omits some of them. The repertoire includes some 140,000 clones, approximately 80% of them detected once, and roughly 13% sits in the top ten. The source was PBMCs, collected after 12 months of ibrutinib treatment. These TCRs come from a human donor with chronic lymphocytic leukemia. Each CDR3 is given with its conserved first and last residue. D genes are given only for firm matches. Expanded clones get a size class; other rows say once, few or many, or leave the size out.

CDR3nt,CDR3aa,v_gene,j_gene,d_gene,abundance
TGTGCCAGCAGTTACGGAACTGAGCAGTACTTC,CASSYGTEQYF,TRBV6-6,TRBJ2-7,-,-
TGTGCCAGCAGCCCTCAATCCGGGCCCTTAGGCCACACCTTC,CASSPQSGPLGHTF,TRBV7-9,TRBJ1-2,-,-
TGTGCCAGCAGTAGACTAGCGGGAGGATTAAACACCGGGGAGCTGTTTTTT,CASSRLAGGLNTGELFF,TRBV2,TRBJ2-2,TRBD2,-
TGTGCCAGCAGTCTTAGACCTGGTGGCACAGATACGCAGTATTTT,CASSLRPGGTDTQYF,TRBV6-4,TRBJ2-3,-,-
TGCGCCAGCAGTGTACCGGTGACAGGACGTACGGACTATGGCTACACCTTC,CASSVPVTGRTDYGYTF,TRBV5-1,TRBJ1-2,-,-
TGTGCCAGCAGCAAGCAGGGGGACACCTACGAGCAGTACTTC,CASSKQGDTYEQYF,TRBV9,TRBJ2-7,TRBD1,-
TGCGCCAGGGAGGGCCGGCCAGATACGCAGTATTTT,CAREGRPDTQYF,TRBV23-1,TRBJ2-3,-,-
TGTGCCAGCCGAGGGTCAGGGGACTCCTACAATGAGCAGTTCTTC,CASRGSGDSYNEQFF,TRBV2,TRBJ2-1,-,-
TGTGCCAGCAGACCCGGGGCACTCCACTACGAGCAGTACTTC,CASRPGALHYEQYF,TRBV2,TRBJ2-7,-,-
TGTGCCATCAGTGACGGGGGGCGACTCCCCTACGAGCAGTACTTC,CAISDGGRLPYEQYF,TRBV10-3,TRBJ2-7,-,-
TGTGCCAGTAGTATAGGGGACTCAAATACCTACAATGAGCAGTTCTTC,CASSIGDSNTYNEQFF,TRBV19,TRBJ2-1,-,-
TGCGCCAGCAGCCAGAACTACCAAGAGACCCAGTACTTC,CASSQNYQETQYF,TRBV4-1,TRBJ2-5,-,-
TGTGCCAGCAGCTTAGACAGCTCCTACGAGCAGTACTTC,CASSLDSSYEQYF,TRBV7-9,TRBJ2-7,-,-
TGTGCCAGCAGCCCCCCCGGGACTAGCGGGAGGGCCCACGAGCAGTACTTC,CASSPPGTSGRAHEQYF,TRBV7-9,TRBJ2-7,TRBD2,-
TGCAGTGCTAGCGAATACAATGAGCAGTTCTTC,CSASEYNEQFF,TRBV20-1,TRBJ2-1,-,-
TGTGCCAGCAACTTTCGGGACAGCAGTTCGCCCGGGGAGCTGTTTTTT,CASNFRDSSSPGELFF,TRBV9,TRBJ2-2,TRBD1,-
TGCGCCAGCAGCCAGCCTGACAGGGACCAAGAGACCCAGTACTTC,CASSQPDRDQETQYF,TRBV4-1,TRBJ2-5,TRBD1,-
TGTGCTAGCAGCTCAGGGGAGGGCAGGGGGAATGAGCAGTTCTTC,CASSSGEGRGNEQFF,TRBV7-7,TRBJ2-1,-,-
TGTGCCAGCAGACCGGACAGGGCCCCCTCACCATACCAGTACTTC,CASRPDRAPSPYQYF,TRBV6-5,TRBJ2-5,TRBD1,-
TGTGCCAGCAGCGCGTGGACAACCGGGACGAACTACGAGCAGTACTTC,CASSAWTTGTNYEQYF,TRBV7-9,TRBJ2-7,-,-
TGCGCCAGCAGCTTGGGACCGGGGGATGAAAAACTGTTTTTT,CASSLGPGDEKLFF,TRBV5-1,TRBJ1-4,-,-
TGTGCCAGCAGCTTATTGGCAGGGACCTACGATGAGCAGTTCTTC,CASSLLAGTYDEQFF,TRBV7-9,TRBJ2-1,-,-
TGTGCCAGTAGCGGATCCTCCTACAATGAGCAGTTCTTC,CASSGSSYNEQFF,TRBV19,TRBJ2-1,-,-
TGTGCCAGCAGCTTAGGCCTCGCTGGTTACGAGCAGTACTTC,CASSLGLAGYEQYF,TRBV11-1,TRBJ2-7,-,-
TGTGCCAGTAGTAAGACTAGCGGGAGCTCCTACAATGAGCAGTTCTTC,CASSKTSGSSYNEQFF,TRBV19,TRBJ2-1,TRBD2,-
TGTGCCAGCAGCTTCCAGGGTAGGAGGGAGACCCAGTACTTC,CASSFQGRRETQYF,TRBV11-2,TRBJ2-5,-,-
TGTGCCAGCAGCTTAATTCTCGGGAGGGAGCAGTACTTC,CASSLILGREQYF,TRBV7-3,TRBJ2-7,TRBD2,-
TGTGCCAGCAGCATCAGGCGAACCAACCTAGCGGGAGGAAACAATGAGCAGTTCTTC,CASSIRRTNLAGGNNEQFF,TRBV11-2,TRBJ2-1,TRBD2,-
TGTGCCTGGAGTATGGGGACTAGCGGTAACAATGAGCAGTTCTTC,CAWSMGTSGNNEQFF,TRBV30,TRBJ2-1,TRBD2,-
TGTGCCAGCAGTACCCGGGACAGCAGCTCCTACAATGAGCAGTTCTTC,CASSTRDSSSYNEQFF,TRBV27,TRBJ2-1,TRBD1,-
TGCAGTGCTAGGGTGTCCTCCGAAGCTTTCTTT,CSARVSSEAFF,TRBV20-1,TRBJ1-1,-,-
TGCAGCGCCTCACTCCTAGCGGAGGTAAACAATGAGCAGTTCTTC,CSASLLAEVNNEQFF,TRBV29-1,TRBJ2-1,TRBD2,-
TGTGCCATCAGTGACCCTATGGGAGTAAGCAGAGCCTACGAGCAGTACTTC,CAISDPMGVSRAYEQYF,TRBV10-3,TRBJ2-7,-,-
TGTGCCACGGGGGAGGGATTGACTATGAACACTGAAGCTTTCTTT,CATGEGLTMNTEAFF,TRBV11-2,TRBJ1-1,-,-
TGTGCCAGCAGCTTAGACAGGTGGTCTTCTCAGAACACTGAAGCTTTCTTT,CASSLDRWSSQNTEAFF,TRBV7-8,TRBJ1-1,-,-
TGCGCCAGCAGCTTGAGTCCATCGGTACGCGACGAGCAGTACTTC,CASSLSPSVRDEQYF,TRBV5-1,TRBJ2-7,-,-
TGTGCCAGCAGCTTAGGAGAGGGTCAGGGCTACACCTTC,CASSLGEGQGYTF,TRBV7-6,TRBJ1-2,-,-
TGTGCCAGCAGCTTAACAGGGGGCTATGGCTACACCTTC,CASSLTGGYGYTF,TRBV11-3,TRBJ1-2,TRBD1,few
TGTGCCAGTAGTATCGGGGGGCGCGGCACTGAAGCTTTCTTT,CASSIGGRGTEAFF,TRBV19,TRBJ1-1,-,-
TGTGCCAGCAGTTTTCCGCTGGGGACTGAAGCTTTCTTT,CASSFPLGTEAFF,TRBV28,TRBJ1-1,-,-
TGTGCCATCAATCAGAACAGGGCGAGATGTCTGGAGACCCAGTACTTC,CAINQNRARCLETQYF,TRBV10-3,TRBJ2-5,-,-
TGTGCCAGCAGTGAGAACAGGGCTAATGAAAAACTGTTTTTT,CASSENRANEKLFF,TRBV2,TRBJ1-4,-,-
TGCAGCGTTTTTCGCCGGGACAGGGGATACGAGCAGTACTTC,CSVFRRDRGYEQYF,TRBV29-1,TRBJ2-7,TRBD1,-
TGTGCCAGCAGTCCTAGACAGGGCGAGAGAGATGGCTACACCTTC,CASSPRQGERDGYTF,TRBV6-6,TRBJ1-2,TRBD1,few
TGTGCCAGCAGCTTATCGGGAGGCGGTGAGCAGTTCTTC,CASSLSGGGEQFF,TRBV11-3,TRBJ2-1,TRBD2,-
TGTGCCAGCAGCTTAGGCGCCAGGGGAGCTACTGAAGCTTTCTTT,CASSLGARGATEAFF,TRBV11-2,TRBJ1-1,-,-
TGTGCCAGTAGTATCTCCGGACAGGGGGCTGAAGCTTTCTTT,CASSISGQGAEAFF,TRBV19,TRBJ1-1,TRBD1,-
TGTGCCAGCAGCCCGTCTTGGCGCGACAATGAGCAGTTCTTC,CASSPSWRDNEQFF,TRBV7-9,TRBJ2-1,-,-
TGTGCCAGCAGGACCGGGGAGCTGTTTTTT,CASRTGELFF,TRBV6-5,TRBJ2-2,-,-
TGTGCCAGCAGCGCTGGACCGGGTGCCTACGAGCAGTACTTC,CASSAGPGAYEQYF,TRBV9,TRBJ2-7,-,-
TGCAGCGGCCGATCGCGGAGAACAGGGGGCGGGCGCCCTGAAGCTTTCTTT,CSGRSRRTGGGRPEAFF,TRBV29-1,TRBJ1-1,TRBD1,-
TGTGCCAGCGCCACCAGTAGCGGCCCTAGCACAGATACGCAGTATTTT,CASATSSGPSTDTQYF,TRBV11-2,TRBJ2-3,-,-
TGTGCCAGCAGCTTAGTTGGCAACTCTGGGGCCAACGTCCTGACTTTC,CASSLVGNSGANVLTF,TRBV7-8,TRBJ2-6,-,once
TGTGCCAGCAACTGGACTAGCGGGAGGAACGAGCAGTACTTC,CASNWTSGRNEQYF,TRBV21-1,TRBJ2-7,-,-
TGTGCCAGTAGTATAGACGCCCATGAGACCCAGTACTTC,CASSIDAHETQYF,TRBV19,TRBJ2-5,-,-
TGTGCCAGCAGCTTCCATCCAGGGGAGGGTGCGAATGAGCAGTTCTTC,CASSFHPGEGANEQFF,TRBV9,TRBJ2-1,-,-
TGTGCCAGCACCAGCCTAGCGTCCACCTACGAGCAGTACTTC,CASTSLASTYEQYF,TRBV18,TRBJ2-7,-,-
TGTGCCAGCAGCCTAGTGGGTCCGTCCCCAAGGCATGGCTACACCTTC,CASSLVGPSPRHGYTF,TRBV7-2,TRBJ1-2,-,-